Listed here is a single TCR beta chain. This receptor's antigen is unknown. No quality values exist for individual bases; no much larger clone is one base distant. The CDR3 regions of human TCRbeta chains were subjected to immunosequencing. The study's own analysis went as follows. TCRs in the repertoires were compared against a reference library of SARS-CoV-2-specific TCRs that had been generated with the MIRA antigen-specificity platform. Breadth was defined as the fraction of unique TCRs that were SARS-CoV-2-associated. Depth was defined as the fraction of total T cells that were SARS-CoV-2-associated. Using the MIRA data, each spike-specific TCR was mapped to the spike region that the TCR reacts to and placed in a CD4 or CD8 class. Log10-transformed breadth and depth values were compared by one-way ANOVA with Sidak's multiple comparisons tests. TCRdb re-hosts the immuneACCESS table, in-frame sequences only. Its copies lack some clones; in the studies checked, an unresolved V gene accounts for under half of them, and the cause for the rest is not known. V, J and clone size reflect that table, while D and trimming were determined from the DNA. This sample comprises 60,000 to 80,000 clones, about 90% of them detected only once. The ten largest make up 4.9% of the sample.

The germline V end is reduced by 3 bases and the J end by 1 base; junction bases left unmatched: 6. From cysteine to phenylalanine, the CDR3 is 18 amino acids long. The retained sequence is limited to the CDR3, 54 bases, with the frame set at the first base. CDR1 and CDR2 (SGHTA, FQGNSA) derive from the germline V gene. In the paper's terms, the time point label means: baseline before first vaccination. Samples from vaccinated people were obtained from the UK trials COV001 and COV002, which included a single-blind randomized controlled phase 2/3 trial of AZD1222 (ChAdOx1 nCoV-19) in healthy adults. For TCRbeta chain sequencing, PBMC samples from trial participants were taken at day 0 and at day 28 after the second dose. This sample stems from a study of T cell responses to AZD1222 COVID-19 vaccine (dated by TCRdb to the early 2020s). About the study as a whole: AZD1222 recipients whose second dose came at about 4 weeks and those whose second dose came at about 12 weeks were combined into one group, since spike-specific TCR depth and breadth did not differ between the two schedules. TCR sequencing was performed for over 230 trial participants, of whom about 210 were given two doses of AZD1222 and some 26 were given two doses of MenACWY control vaccine. Trial participants were enrolled into age subgroups of 18-55, 56-69 and 70-plus years, which contained around 150, 28 and 57 TCR-sequenced participants, respectively.

On the study overall, not on this receptor specifically: The whole spike protein was spanned by vaccine-associated CD4 TCRs, and dominant responses were seen in regions 160-218 and 743-854. Epitopes outside the regions mutated in the B.1.351 and B.1.1.7 variants were reportedly recognized by nearly half of the unique spike-specific TCRs. The 56-69-year group was small, and its depth increase did not reach significance, likely because of low power. After two AZD1222 doses, both the breadth and the depth of spike-specific TCRs were significantly higher than at day 0 and than in MenACWY recipients. Conclusions about previously exposed vaccinees were limited because only six AZD1222 recipients were SARS-CoV-2 seropositive at baseline. Because no day 14 peak-response samples were available, the repertoires could be characterized only after the peak T cell response. Participants were mostly white British, with more females than males. The authors suggested clonal diversity may have been underestimated.

The sequences come from peripheral blood, collected on day 0 of AZD1222 vaccination. The V and J genes are TRBV7-2 and TRBJ2-2; 12 middle bases align to TRBD2. The receptor comes from an adult in good health. The DNA sequence is given as TGTGCCAGCAGCTTGCCATTGACTAGCGGGGGGAACACCGGGGAGCTGTTTTTT. Its product reads: CASSLPLTSGGNTGELFF.